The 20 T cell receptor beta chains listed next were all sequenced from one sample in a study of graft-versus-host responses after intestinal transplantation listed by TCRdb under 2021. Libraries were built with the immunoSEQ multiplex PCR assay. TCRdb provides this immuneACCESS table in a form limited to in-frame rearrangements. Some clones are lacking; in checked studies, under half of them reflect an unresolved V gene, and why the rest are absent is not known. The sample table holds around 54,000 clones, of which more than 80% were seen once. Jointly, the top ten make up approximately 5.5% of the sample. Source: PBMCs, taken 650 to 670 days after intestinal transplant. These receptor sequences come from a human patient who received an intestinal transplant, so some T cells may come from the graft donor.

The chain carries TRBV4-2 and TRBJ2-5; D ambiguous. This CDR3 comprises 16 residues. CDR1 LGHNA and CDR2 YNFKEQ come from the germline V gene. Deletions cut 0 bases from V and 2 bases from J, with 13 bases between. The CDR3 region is CASSQELTALQETQYF. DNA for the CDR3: TGTGCCAGCAGCCAAGAGCTTACAGCCCTTCAAGAGACCCAGTACTTC.

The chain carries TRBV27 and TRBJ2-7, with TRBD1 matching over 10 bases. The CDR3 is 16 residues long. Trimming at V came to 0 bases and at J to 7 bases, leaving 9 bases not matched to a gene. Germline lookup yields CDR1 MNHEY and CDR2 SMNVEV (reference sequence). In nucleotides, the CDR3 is TGTGCCAGCAGTTTATCTGGACAGGGGGTCGGTGGGGAGCAGTACTTC. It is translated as CASSLSGQGVGGEQYF.

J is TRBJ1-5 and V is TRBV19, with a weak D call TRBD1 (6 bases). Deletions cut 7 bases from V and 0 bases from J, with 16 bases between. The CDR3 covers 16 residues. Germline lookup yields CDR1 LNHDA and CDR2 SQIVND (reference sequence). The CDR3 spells CASKGRGFYSNQPQHF. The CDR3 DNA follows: TGTGCCAGTAAGGGCAGGGGATTCTATAGCAATCAGCCCCAGCATTTT. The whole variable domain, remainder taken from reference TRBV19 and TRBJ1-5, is DGGITQSPKYLFRKEGQNVTLSCEQNLNHDAMYWYRQDPGQGLRLIYYSQIVNDFQKGDIAEGYSVSREKKESFPLTVTSAQKNPTAFYLCASKGRGFYSNQPQHFGDGTRLSIL.

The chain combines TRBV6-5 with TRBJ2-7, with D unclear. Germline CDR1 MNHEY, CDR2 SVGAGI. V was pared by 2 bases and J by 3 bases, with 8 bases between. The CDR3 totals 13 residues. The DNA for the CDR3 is TGTGCCAGCAGTTACCGCACCGGCTACGAGCAGTACTTC. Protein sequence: CASSYRTGYEQYF.

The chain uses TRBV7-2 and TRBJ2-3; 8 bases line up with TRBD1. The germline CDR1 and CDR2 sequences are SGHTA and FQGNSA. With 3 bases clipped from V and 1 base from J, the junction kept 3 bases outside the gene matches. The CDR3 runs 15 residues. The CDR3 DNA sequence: TGTGCCAGCAGCTTTCAGACAGGGGGCACAGATACGCAGTATTTT. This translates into CASSFQTGGTDTQYF.

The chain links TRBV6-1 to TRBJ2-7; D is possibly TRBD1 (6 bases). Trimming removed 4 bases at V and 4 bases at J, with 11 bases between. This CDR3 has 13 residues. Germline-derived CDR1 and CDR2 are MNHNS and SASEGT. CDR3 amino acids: CASSGRTGYEQYF. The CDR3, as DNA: TGTGCCAGCAGTGGTCGTACAGGGTACGAGCAGTACTTC.

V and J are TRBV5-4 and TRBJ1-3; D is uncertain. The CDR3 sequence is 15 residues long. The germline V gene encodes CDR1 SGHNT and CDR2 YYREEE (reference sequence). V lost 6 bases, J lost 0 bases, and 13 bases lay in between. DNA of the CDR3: TGTGCCAGCAACAAGGACGGACCCTCTGGAAACACCATATATTTT. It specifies CASNKDGPSGNTIYF.

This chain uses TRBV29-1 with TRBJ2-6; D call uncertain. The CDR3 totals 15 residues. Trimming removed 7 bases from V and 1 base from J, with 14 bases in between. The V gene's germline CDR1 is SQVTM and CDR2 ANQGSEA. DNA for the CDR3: TGCAGCGCATACTCCCTCCGTTCTGGGGCCAACGTCCTGACTTTC. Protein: CSAYSLRSGANVLTF. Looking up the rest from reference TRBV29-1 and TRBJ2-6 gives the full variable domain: SAVISQKPSRDICQRGTSLTIQCQVDSQVTMMFWYRQQPGQSLTLIATANQGSEATYESGFVIDKFPISRPNLTFSTLTVSNMSPEDSSIYLCSAYSLRSGANVLTFGAGSRLTVL.

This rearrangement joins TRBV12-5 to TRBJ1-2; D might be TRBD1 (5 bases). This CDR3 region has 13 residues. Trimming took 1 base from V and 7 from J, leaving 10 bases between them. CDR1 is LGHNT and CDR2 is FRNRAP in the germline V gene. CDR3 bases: TGTGCTAGTGGTTTGGCCTCAGGGCTTGGCTACACCTTC. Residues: CASGLASGLGYTF.

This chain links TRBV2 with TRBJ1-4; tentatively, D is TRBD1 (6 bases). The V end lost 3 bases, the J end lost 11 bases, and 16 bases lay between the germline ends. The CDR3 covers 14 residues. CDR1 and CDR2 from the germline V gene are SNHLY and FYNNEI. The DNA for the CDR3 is TGTGCCAGCAGTGACGGCAGGGGCGCGTGGAAACTGTTTTTT. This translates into CASSDGRGAWKLFF.

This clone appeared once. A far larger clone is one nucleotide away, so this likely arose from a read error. The CDR3 nucleotides are TGTGCCAGCAGTGAAAGGGGGGGGAACACTGAAGCTTTCTTT. This sequence encodes CASSERGGNTEAFF. The rearrangement uses TRBV6-1 and TRBJ1-1, with D perhaps TRBD1 (6 bases). CDR3 length: 14 residues. The V and J ends lost 2 bases and 1 base respectively, with 8 bases between them. The V gene's germline CDR1 is MNHNS and CDR2 SASEGT.

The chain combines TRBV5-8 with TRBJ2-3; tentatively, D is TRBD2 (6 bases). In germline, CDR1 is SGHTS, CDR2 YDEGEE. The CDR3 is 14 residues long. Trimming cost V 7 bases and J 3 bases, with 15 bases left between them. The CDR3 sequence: CASCDWTKTDTQYF. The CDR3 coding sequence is TGTGCCAGCTGTGACTGGACTAAGACAGATACGCAGTATTTT. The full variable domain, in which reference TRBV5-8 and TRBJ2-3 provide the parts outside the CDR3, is EAGVTQSPTHLIKTRGQQATLRCSPISGHTSVYWYQQALGLGLQFLLWYDEGEERNRGNFPPRFSGRQFPNYSSELNVNALELEDSALYLCASCDWTKTDTQYFGPGTRLTVL.

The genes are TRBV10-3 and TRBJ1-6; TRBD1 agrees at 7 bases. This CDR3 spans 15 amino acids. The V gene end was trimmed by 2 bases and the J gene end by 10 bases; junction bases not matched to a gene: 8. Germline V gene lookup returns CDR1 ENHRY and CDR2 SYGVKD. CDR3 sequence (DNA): TGTGCCATCAGTGAGGGTTTGGGACAGTCGTCACCCCTCCACTTT. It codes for CAISEGLGQSSPLHF.

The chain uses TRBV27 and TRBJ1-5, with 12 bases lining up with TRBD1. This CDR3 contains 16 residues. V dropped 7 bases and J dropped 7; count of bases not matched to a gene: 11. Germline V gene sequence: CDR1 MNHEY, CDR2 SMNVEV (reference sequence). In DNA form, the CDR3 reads TGTGCCAGCAAAGCCGGGACAGGGGGCTTTAGACAGCCCCAGCATTTT. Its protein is CASKAGTGGFRQPQHF.

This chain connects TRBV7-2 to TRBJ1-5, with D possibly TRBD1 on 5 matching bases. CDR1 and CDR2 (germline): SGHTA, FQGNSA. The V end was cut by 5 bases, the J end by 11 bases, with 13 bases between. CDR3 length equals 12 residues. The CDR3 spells CASSPFRGAQHF. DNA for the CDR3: TGTGCCAGCAGCCCATTCAGAGGGGCCCAGCATTTT. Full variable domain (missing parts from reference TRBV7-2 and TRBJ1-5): GAGVSQSPSNKVTEKGKDVELRCDPISGHTALYWYRQSLGQGLEFLIYFQGNSAPDKSGLPSDRFSAERTGGSVSTLTIQRTQQEDSAVYLCASSPFRGAQHFGDGTRLSIL.

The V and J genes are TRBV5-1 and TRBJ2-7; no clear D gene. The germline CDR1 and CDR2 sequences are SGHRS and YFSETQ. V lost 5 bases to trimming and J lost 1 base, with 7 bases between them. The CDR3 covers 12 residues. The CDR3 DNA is TGCGCCAGCAGGGCAGGTTCCTACGAGCAGTACTTC. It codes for CASRAGSYEQYF.

The CDR3 bases are TGTGCCAGCAGCTTAGTAGGGGCGCGGTCACCCCTCCACTTT. Translated: CASSLVGARSPLHF. The chain employs TRBV11-2 and TRBJ1-6; tentatively, D is TRBD1 (5 bases). Germline assignment: CDR1 SGHAT and CDR2 FQNNGV. The CDR3 is 14 amino acids. Trimming removed 1 base from V and 10 bases from J, with 11 bases in between.

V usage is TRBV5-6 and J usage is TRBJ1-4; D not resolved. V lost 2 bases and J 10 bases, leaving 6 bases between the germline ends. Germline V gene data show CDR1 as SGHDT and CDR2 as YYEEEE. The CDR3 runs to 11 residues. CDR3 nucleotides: TGTGCCAGCAGCTTTCGAGGAAAACTGTTTTTT. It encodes CASSFRGKLFF.

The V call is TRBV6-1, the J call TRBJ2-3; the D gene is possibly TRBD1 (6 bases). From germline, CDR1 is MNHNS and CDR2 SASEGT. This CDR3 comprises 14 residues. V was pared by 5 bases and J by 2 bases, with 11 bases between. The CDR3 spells CASSRDTYTDTQYF. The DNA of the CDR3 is TGTGCCAGCAGTAGGGACACCTACACAGATACGCAGTATTTT.

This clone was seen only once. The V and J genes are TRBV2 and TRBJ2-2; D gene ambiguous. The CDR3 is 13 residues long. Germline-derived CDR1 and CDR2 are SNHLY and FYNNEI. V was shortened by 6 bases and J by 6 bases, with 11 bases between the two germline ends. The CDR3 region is CASRVEIAGELFF. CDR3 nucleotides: TGTGCCAGCAGGGTTGAGATCGCCGGGGAGCTGTTTTTT. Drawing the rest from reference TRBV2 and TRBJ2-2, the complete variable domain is EPEVTQTPSHQVTQMGQEVILRCVPISNHLYFYWYRQILGQKVEFLVSFYNNEISEKSEIFDDQFSVERPDGSNFTLKIRSTKLEDSAMYFCASRVEIAGELFFGEGSRLTVL.